The subject of this entry is one TCR beta chain. The PCR employed 60 Vbeta primers together with 13 Jbeta primers. This table comes from immunoSEQ multiplex PCR, and its TCRdb copy is limited to in-frame clones, with some not included. This sample contains tens of thousands of clones. The entry originates in a study of cytomegalovirus exposure and HLA in healthy donors. Germline CDR1 SEHNR, CDR2 FQNEAQ (reference sequence). The length of the CDR3 is 17 residues. V shed 5 bases, J shed 3 bases, and the junction held 13 bases outside the gene matches. The sequenced material came from PBMCs. The chain carries TRBV7-9 and TRBJ1-1, with TRBD1 identical over 9 bases. This TCR was sampled from a man aged 45-65 years in good health and CMV-seronegative. In DNA, the CDR3 is TGTGCCAGCAGCCCCCGGACAGGGGATGCTCGGTACACTGAAGCTTTCTTT. This encodes CASSPRTGDARYTEAFF.